Below are 12 T cell receptor beta chains sequenced from a single sample in a study of blood T cell repertoires in COVID-19. This table comes from immunoSEQ multiplex PCR, and its TCRdb copy is limited to in-frame clones, with some not included. The profile shows about 200,000 clones, 86% of them singletons. Sequencing was done on a sample of PBMCs or T cells enriched from blood (not recorded which). Every receptor here comes from a man aged 35 to 55 with acute COVID-19.

V is TRBV3-1 (or the pseudogene TRBV3-2) and J is TRBJ1-3, with D perhaps TRBD1 (5 bases). Trimming took off 7 bases at V and 3 bases at J, with 7 bases between the two ends. The CDR3 runs 12 residues. Germline lookup yields CDR1 LGHDT and CDR2 YNNKEL (reference sequence). CDR3 amino acids: CASTDSGNTIYF. Here the CDR3 DNA reads TGTGCCAGCACCGACAGTGGAAACACCATATATTTT.

V is TRBV9 and J is TRBJ2-2, with 9 nucleotides matching TRBD2. Germline CDR1 is SGDLS and CDR2 is YYNGEE. The CDR3 sequence is 16 residues long. V gave up 1 base and J gave up 1 base; unmatched junction bases: 2. In DNA, the CDR3 is TGTGCCAGCAGCGTACGAGCGGGGGGGAACACCGGGGAGCTGTTTTTT. Protein product: CASSVRAGGNTGELFF.

CDR3 amino acids: CASSVHPGGNQPQHF. For the CDR3, the DNA is TGTGCCAGCAGCGTCCATCCGGGTGGCAATCAGCCCCAGCATTTT. The V call is TRBV9, the J call TRBJ1-5; D is undetermined. CDR3 size: 15 residues. V lost 2 bases and J 2 bases, leaving 11 bases between the germline ends. Germline CDR1 SGDLS, CDR2 YYNGEE.

The rearrangement uses TRBV6-1 and TRBJ2-7; the match to TRBD2 covers 8 bases. Germline CDR1 is MNHNS and CDR2 is SASEGT. CDR3 length: 17 residues. V lost 1 base, J lost 4 bases, and 12 bases stayed unmatched. The CDR3 DNA sequence: TGTGCCAGCAGTGAAGGGAGACTAGCGTACGGTCGGTACGAGCAGTACTTC. As protein: CASSEGRLAYGRYEQYF.

V is TRBV5-6 and J is TRBJ1-1, with 7 bases that match TRBD1. This CDR3 contains 15 residues. CDR1 and CDR2 (germline): SGHDT, YYEEEE. V trimming: 4 bases; J trimming: 1 base; junction bases outside the gene matches: 7. The CDR3 DNA reads as TGTGCCAGCAGCCTACAGGGGCTACCGAACACTGAAGCTTTCTTT. As protein: CASSLQGLPNTEAFF.

The rearrangement uses TRBV27 and TRBJ2-1; 16 bases are shared with TRBD2. The CDR3 length is 17 residues. Unmatched junction bases numbered 3, after V lost 4 bases and J lost 3 bases. Germline V gene lookup returns CDR1 MNHEY and CDR2 SMNVEV (reference sequence). CDR3 sequence (DNA): TGTGCCAGCAGTTCGGGGACTAGCGGGAGGGTCTACAATGAGCAGTTCTTC. This codes for CASSSGTSGRVYNEQFF.

The genes are TRBV7-3 and TRBJ1-1; tentative D call: TRBD1 (5 bases). The CDR3 runs 15 residues. Looked up from germline, CDR1 is SGHTA and CDR2 is FQGTGA. V lost 11 bases to trimming and J lost 1 base, with 20 bases between them. CDR3 sequence (DNA): TGTGCCTTAGGAGGGACGCGATACCCGAACACTGAAGCTTTCTTT. Its translation is CALGGTRYPNTEAFF. Together with reference TRBV7-3 and TRBJ1-1, the CDR3 gives the full variable domain: GAGVSQTPSNKVTEKGKYVELRCDPISGHTALYWYRQSLGQGPEFLIYFQGTGAADDSGLPNDRFFAVRPEGSVSTLKIQRTERGDSAVYLCALGGTRYPNTEAFFGQGTRLTVV.

The chain carries TRBV6-2 or TRBV6-3 and TRBJ2-7; 7 nucleotides line up with TRBD2. After removal of 6 bases from V and 1 base from J, the junction contained 9 bases not matched to a gene. The germline V gene has CDR1 MNHEY and CDR2 SVGEGT. CDR3 size: 15 residues. The CDR3 DNA reads as TGTGCCAGCAGGCCTGGCGGGGGAAGGTCCTACGAGCAGTACTTC. Protein: CASRPGGGRSYEQYF.

This clone turned up a few times. The chain employs TRBV27 and TRBJ2-3, with D tentatively TRBD2 (5 bases). Per the germline V gene, CDR1 is MNHEY and CDR2 is SMNVEV (reference sequence). This CDR3 has 16 residues. Trimming removed 4 bases from V and 4 bases from J, with 18 bases in between. CDR3 nucleotide sequence: TGTGCCAGCAGTTCCGGCCGAATTAGGCGGGCAGATACGCAGTATTTT. Translation: CASSSGRIRRADTQYF.

The chain couples TRBV12-5 to TRBJ2-2; D remains unclear. Per germline, CDR1 LGHNT and CDR2 FRNRAP. The CDR3 is made up of 13 amino acids. Trimming cost V 1 base and J 5 bases, with 5 bases left between them. In DNA form, the CDR3 reads TGTGCTAGTGGTTTGGCCCCGACCGGGGAGCTGTTTTTT. It translates to CASGLAPTGELFF.

The chain couples TRBV28 to TRBJ2-1; D may be TRBD2 (6 bases). Trimming took off 7 bases at V and 3 bases at J, with 19 bases between the two ends. The CDR3 contains 16 residues. Per germline, CDR1 MDHEN and CDR2 SYDVKM. CDR3 sequence (DNA): TGTGCCAGCACTAATATAGGGACTCCGAACTACAATGAGCAGTTCTTC. Its translation is CASTNIGTPNYNEQFF.

The chain is built from TRBV9 and TRBJ2-5; TRBD2 aligns across 11 bases. Germline V gives CDR1 SGDLS, CDR2 YYNGEE. This CDR3 comprises 15 residues. The junction had 5 bases not matched to a gene; V was cut back by 2 bases and J by 5 bases. As DNA, the CDR3 is TGTGCCAGCAGCGTTAGCGGGAGGGATGGGGAGACCCAGTACTTC. Its protein is CASSVSGRDGETQYF.